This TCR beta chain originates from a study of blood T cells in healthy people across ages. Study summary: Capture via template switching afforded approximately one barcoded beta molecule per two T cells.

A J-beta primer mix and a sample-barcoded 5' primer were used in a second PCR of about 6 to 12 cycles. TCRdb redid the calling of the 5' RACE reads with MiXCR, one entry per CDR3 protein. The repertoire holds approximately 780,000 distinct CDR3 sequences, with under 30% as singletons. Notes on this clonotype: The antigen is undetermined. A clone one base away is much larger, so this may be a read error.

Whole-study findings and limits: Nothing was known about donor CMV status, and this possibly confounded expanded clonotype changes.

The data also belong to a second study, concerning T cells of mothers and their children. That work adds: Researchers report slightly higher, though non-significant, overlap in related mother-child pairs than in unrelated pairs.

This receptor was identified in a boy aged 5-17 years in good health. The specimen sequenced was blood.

The CDR3 spells CASSGGLPLHTDTQYF. The CDR3 region has the DNA TGTGCCAGCAGTGGGGGACTTCCCCTTCACACAGATACGCAGTATTTT. The V and J genes are TRBV12-3 or TRBV12-4 and TRBJ2-3, with D possibly being TRBD2 (6 bases). V lost 5 bases, J lost 2 bases, and 17 bases lay in between. The CDR3 spans 16 residues.